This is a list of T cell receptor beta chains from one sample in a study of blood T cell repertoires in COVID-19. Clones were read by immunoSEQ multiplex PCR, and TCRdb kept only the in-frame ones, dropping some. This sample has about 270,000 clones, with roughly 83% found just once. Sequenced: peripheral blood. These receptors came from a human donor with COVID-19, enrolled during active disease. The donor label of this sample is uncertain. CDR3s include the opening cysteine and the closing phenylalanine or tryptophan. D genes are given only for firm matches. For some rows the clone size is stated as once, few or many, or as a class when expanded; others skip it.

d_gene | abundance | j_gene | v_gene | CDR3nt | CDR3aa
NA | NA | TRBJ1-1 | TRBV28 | TGTGCCAGCAGTTCAGGGCCCCGAGGCACTGAAGCTTTCTTT | CASSSGPRGTEAFF
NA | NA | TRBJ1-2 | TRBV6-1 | TGTGCCAGCAGTGAAGGTTACGGCTATGGCTACACCTTC | CASSEGYGYGYTF
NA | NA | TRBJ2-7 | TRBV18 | TGTGCCAGCTCACCATCGACTAGGAACGGCGAGCAGTACTTC | CASSPSTRNGEQYF
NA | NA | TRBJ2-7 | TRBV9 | TGTGCCAGCCCTAGACTGAGCTCCTACGAGCAGTACTTC | CASPRLSSYEQYF
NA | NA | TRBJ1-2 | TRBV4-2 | TGTGCCAGCAGCCGATCAGGAGGGAGGGAGAACTATGGCTACACCTTC | CASSRSGGRENYGYTF
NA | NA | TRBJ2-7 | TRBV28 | TGTGCCAGCAGTTTATTACAGGAACAAGTCTACGAGCAGTACTTC | CASSLLQEQVYEQYF
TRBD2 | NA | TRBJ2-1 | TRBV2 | TGTGCCAGCAGCCCGACTAGCACGAACAATGAGCAGTTCTTC | CASSPTSTNNEQFF
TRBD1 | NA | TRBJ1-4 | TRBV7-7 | TGTGCTAGCAGCGTATCAGGGGGCCGTATGGAAAAACTGTTTTTT | CASSVSGGRMEKLFF
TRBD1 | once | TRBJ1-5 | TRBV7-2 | TGTGCCAGCAGCTTGTCCGCGACAGGGATAGGGCAGCCCCAGCATTTT | CASSLSATGIGQPQHF
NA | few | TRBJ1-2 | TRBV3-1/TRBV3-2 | TGTGCCAGCAGCCACGGGGATGGCTACACCTTC | CASSHGDGYTF
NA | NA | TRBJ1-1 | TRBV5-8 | TGTGCCAGCAGCTTCCTACTTAATTCCAGGGGAAACACTGAAGCTTTCTTT | CASSFLLNSRGNTEAFF
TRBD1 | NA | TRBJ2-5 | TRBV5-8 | TGTGCCAGCAGCATAGGACAGGGATTCGCGACCCAGTACTTC | CASSIGQGFATQYF
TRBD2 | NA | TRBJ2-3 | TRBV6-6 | TGTGCCAGCACCAGAGCGGGGGTTACGCAGTATTTT | CASTRAGVTQYF
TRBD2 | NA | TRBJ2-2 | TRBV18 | TGTGCCAGCTCACCAGGACTAGTCACCGGGGAGCTGTTTTTT | CASSPGLVTGELFF
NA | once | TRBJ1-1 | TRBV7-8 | TGTGCCAGCAGCTTAAATACAGGAATGAACACTGAAGCTTTCTTT | CASSLNTGMNTEAFF
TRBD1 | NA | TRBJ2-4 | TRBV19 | TGTGCCAGTAGTATCCTGGGACAGGGGGGTGCAAACATTCAGTACTTC | CASSILGQGGANIQYF
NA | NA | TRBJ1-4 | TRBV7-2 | TGTGCCAGCAGCTTAGCTGGGGCGAATGAAAAACTGTTTTTT | CASSLAGANEKLFF
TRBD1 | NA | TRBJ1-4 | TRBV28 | TGTGCCAGCAGTTTAGTCCCCCTCCCCAGGGGGACTTCTAATGAAAAACTGTTTTTT | CASSLVPLPRGTSNEKLFF
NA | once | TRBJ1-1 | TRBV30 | TGTGCCTGGAGTCCAGGGTTAGTGGCAACTGAAGCTTTCTTT | CAWSPGLVATEAFF
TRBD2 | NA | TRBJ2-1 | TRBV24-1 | TGTGCCACCAGTGATACCGTGGGGGGAGGGATTTACAATGAGCAGTTCTTC | CATSDTVGGGIYNEQFF
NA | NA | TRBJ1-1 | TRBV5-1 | TGCGCCAGCAGCTTGGAGGACCCCTCGAGGGACACTGAAGCTTTCTTT | CASSLEDPSRDTEAFF
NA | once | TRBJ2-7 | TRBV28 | TGTGCCAGCAGTCAACAGGAGCCCGCCTACGAGCAGTACTTC | CASSQQEPAYEQYF
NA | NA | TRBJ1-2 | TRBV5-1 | TGCGCCAGCAGCCAACAGGGCGGACTAGATGGCTACACCTTC | CASSQQGGLDGYTF
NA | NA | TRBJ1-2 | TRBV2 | TGTGCCAGCCACGTACTCTATGGCTACACCTTC | CASHVLYGYTF
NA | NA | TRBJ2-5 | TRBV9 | TGTGCCAGCAGCGTTAGGCAGGGTGGGGAGACCCAGTACTTC | CASSVRQGGETQYF